This TCR beta chain was identified during a study of radiotherapy plus CTLA-4 blockade in lung cancer. About the research overall: Under 20% of patients responded objectively, and approximately 31% achieved disease control. Points from the study as a whole: There was expansion of tumor-derived TCR clones in blood after radiotherapy plus ipilimumab. Reported findings show early blood T cell clone dynamics, with interferon-beta, best predicted response.

Sequencing used immunoSEQ multiplex PCR; TCRdb keeps in-frame clones, though not all of them. The sample lists about 80,000 clones; roughly 86% were seen once. V shed 0 bases and J shed 5 bases, with 13 bases lying between them. The CDR3 consists of 15 residues. The germline gives CDR1 SGHDN, CDR2 FVKESK. People whose metastatic non-small-cell lung cancer was chemo-refractory got focal radiation along with CTLA-4 blockade by ipilimumab. This clone occurred once. Its antigen is still unknown. Sequencing was performed on peripheral blood, taken from a patient treated with radiotherapy plus ipilimumab. The sequence derives from a human donor with non-small cell lung cancer who had stable disease on radiotherapy plus ipilimumab. The rearrangement links TRBV14 to TRBJ1-1; D unresolved. The CDR3 loop is CASSQEKQQETEAFF. The CDR3 coding sequence is TGTGCCAGCAGCCAAGAGAAGCAGCAGGAGACTGAAGCTTTCTTT.